This T cell receptor beta chain was obtained from a study of cytomegalovirus exposure and HLA in healthy donors. Overall study results and limits: The availability of immune exposure information extended only to CMV serostatus. Reportedly, fewer N-insertions than the roughly 690-donor mean appeared in an Asian-associated ancestry cluster in a later analysis. Most TCRs appeared rarely, but some public TCRs recurred in many donors. Associated with cytomegalovirus, according to the listing, were around 170 TCR beta chains.

Amplification used 60 Vbeta primers and 13 Jbeta primers. Clones were sequenced by immunoSEQ multiplex PCR, and TCRdb holds only the in-frame ones, with some missing. The data hold around 160,000 clones, with around four fifths observed a single time. V lost 0 bases to trimming and J lost 2 bases, with 10 bases between them. The CDR3 is 15 residues long. Looked up from germline, CDR1 is SEHNR and CDR2 is FQNEAQ (reference sequence). Concerning this clone: Antigen specificity is unknown.

Sequenced: PBMCs. The source of this sequence is a man aged 50 to 60 in good health and CMV-seropositive. The chain recombines TRBV7-9 with TRBJ1-2, with a tentative D call TRBD1 (5 bases). The CDR3 loop is CASSLAGGGNYGYTF. For the CDR3, the DNA is TGTGCCAGCAGCTTAGCAGGCGGGGGAAACTATGGCTACACCTTC.